These T cell receptor beta chains were read from a single sample in a study of shared clonotypes between healthy human individuals. TCRdb's copy holds only in-frame clones and misses some; the assay was immunoSEQ multiplex PCR. The sample contains 2.3 million or so clones, over 90% of which appear only once. The material sequenced was naive CD4+ T cells from PBMCs. The receptors here all came from a man younger than 35 in good health. Some clones in this sample may be carry-over from other donors' samples. Each CDR3 is given without its conserved first and last residue. Fields, in order: V gene, CDR3 protein.

>TRBV10-1
ASSPLGEGGYNEQF
>TRBV19
ASSIRGGGQPQH
>TRBV7-3
ASSLRRDSSYNEQF
>TRBV5-1
ASSLAGYGAQETYNEQF
>TRBV5-1
ASSSTWRGNTGELF
>TRBV9
ASSATSGRAYNEQF
>TRBV10-2
ASRSPGTTNSPLH
>TRBV28
ASSLSLGSLSGNTIY
>TRBV30
AWSGFRLAREQF
>TRBV9
ASSPHGGGLAYDEQY
>TRBV18
ASSPRGTGGDYGYT
>TRBV5-4
ASSFSQNYGYT
>TRBV7-9
ASSLTSGYTGELF
>TRBV7-9
ASSPSSGIGSYNEQF
>TRBV9
ASSVVGAGVDDTQY
>TRBV11-3
ASSPARTGGEETQY
>TRBV5-4
ASSSQTGGSYNEQF
>TRBV19
ASRLTRDRREQY
>TRBV7-2
ASSLRVARQPQH
>TRBV19
ASQTGAATNEKLF
>TRBV5-1
ASSLDRSGETQY
>TRBV18
ASSPPSYEQY
>TRBV4-1
ASSQIWWDEQY
>TRBV11-1
ASSPGLGINEQY
>TRBV4-1
ASSPRAGFDIQY
>TRBV28
ASSGYRGTEAF
>TRBV9
ASSARAGNTEAF
>TRBV5-1
ASSLGPGEQPQH
>TRBV11-3
ASSPLVGMGTDTQY
>TRBV4-1
ASSQDGIGEQF
>TRBV2
ASSGLAGSYNEQF
>TRBV5-4
ASSFVDWGETQY